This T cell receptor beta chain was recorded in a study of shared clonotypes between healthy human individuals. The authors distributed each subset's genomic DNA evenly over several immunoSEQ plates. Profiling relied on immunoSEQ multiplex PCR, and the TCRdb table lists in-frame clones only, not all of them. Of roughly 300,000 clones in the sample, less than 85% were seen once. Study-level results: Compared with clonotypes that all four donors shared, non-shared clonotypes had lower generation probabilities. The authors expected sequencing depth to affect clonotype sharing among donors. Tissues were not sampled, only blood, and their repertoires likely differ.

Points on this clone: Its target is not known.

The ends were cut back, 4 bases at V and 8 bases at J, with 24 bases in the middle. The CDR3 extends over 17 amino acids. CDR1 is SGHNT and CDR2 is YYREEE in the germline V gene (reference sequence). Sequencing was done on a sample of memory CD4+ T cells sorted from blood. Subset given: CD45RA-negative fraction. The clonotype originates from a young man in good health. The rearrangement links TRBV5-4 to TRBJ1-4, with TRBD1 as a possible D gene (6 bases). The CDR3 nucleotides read TGTGCCAGCAGCCTCTACGAGGGGAGGGGGAGAGGGGAAAAACTGTTTTTT. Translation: CASSLYEGRGRGEKLFF.